A single sample is the source of the 26 T cell receptor beta chains below, sequenced in a study of blood T cell repertoires in COVID-19. The repertoire was sequenced with immunoSEQ multiplex PCR; TCRdb's copy has only in-frame clones and lacks some. Found here are 250,000 to 350,000 clones, approximately 90% of them singletons; the top ten hold about an eighth. Sequenced: peripheral blood. The receptors were sampled from a woman aged 60-75 years with acute or convalescent COVID-19.

The V and J genes are TRBV5-1 and TRBJ1-1, with D perhaps matching TRBD1 (6 bases). The length of the CDR3 is 14 residues. V shed 1 base and J shed 4 bases, with 11 bases lying between them. Germline V lookup: CDR1 SGHRS, CDR2 YFSETQ. The CDR3 loop reads CASSLQGQSTEAFF. As DNA, the CDR3 is TGCGCCAGCAGCTTGCAGGGGCAAAGCACTGAAGCTTTCTTT.

The chain recombines TRBV5-5 with TRBJ1-5, with unresolved D. The CDR3 is 14 amino acids. In germline, CDR1 is SGHKS, CDR2 YYEKEE (reference sequence). V gave up 3 bases and J gave up 3 bases, with 10 bases separating them. DNA for the CDR3: TGTGCCAGCAGCTCGGACTTCGCCAATCAGCCCCAGCATTTT. Its protein is CASSSDFANQPQHF.

A few counts support this clone. The rearrangement joins TRBV29-1 to TRBJ1-5, with D perhaps TRBD1 (6 bases). Germline V CDR1 and CDR2: SQVTM, ANQGSEA. Trimming shortened V by 4 bases and J by 4 bases, and 11 bases separated the two germline ends. The length of the CDR3 is 13 residues. CDR3 region: CSVGWTENQPQHF. The CDR3 nucleotides read TGCAGCGTTGGTTGGACAGAAAATCAGCCCCAGCATTTT. Based on the CDR3 plus reference TRBV29-1 and TRBJ1-5, the full variable domain is SAVISQKPSRDICQRGTSLTIQCQVDSQVTMMFWYRQQPGQSLTLIATANQGSEATYESGFVIDKFPISRPNLTFSTLTVSNMSPEDSSIYLCSVGWTENQPQHFGDGTRLSIL.

The sample holds one count of this clone. CDR3 loop: CASSLGDREFTEAFF. CDR3 in DNA: TGTGCCAGCAGCTTAGGGGACAGGGAGTTCACTGAAGCTTTCTTT. The chain uses TRBV7-8 and TRBJ1-1, with 9 bases matching TRBD1. The CDR3 totals 15 residues. In germline, CDR1 is SGHVS, CDR2 FQNEAQ. Losses at the gene ends were 1 base for V and 4 bases for J; bases not matched to a gene: 4.

With respect to this clone: The identical CDR3 is also encoded by other nucleotide sequences in the sample. The rearrangement joins TRBV20-1 to TRBJ1-5; tentative D call: TRBD1 (5 bases). Per germline, CDR1 DFQATT and CDR2 SNEGSKA (reference sequence). The CDR3 consists of 14 residues. The V end was cut by 3 bases, the J end by 0 bases, with 9 bases between. The CDR3 DNA sequence: TGCAGTGCTAGTACAGGTTATAGCAATCAGCCCCAGCATTTT. This encodes CSASTGYSNQPQHF.

The genes are TRBV28 and TRBJ1-5, with 8 bases lining up with TRBD1. The V gene end was trimmed by 8 bases and the J gene end by 0 bases; junction bases not matched to a gene: 6. The CDR3 is 15 residues long. Germline V CDR1 and CDR2: MDHEN, SYDVKM. CDR3 protein: CASRQGTNSNQPQHF. DNA of the CDR3: TGTGCCAGCCGACAGGGGACAAATAGCAATCAGCCCCAGCATTTT.

The V and J genes are TRBV27 and TRBJ2-1; 12 bases agree with TRBD2. The germline V gene has CDR1 MNHEY and CDR2 SMNVEV (reference sequence). CDR3 size: 14 residues. J lost 8 bases, V lost 3 bases, and 2 bases had no gene match. CDR3 DNA sequence: TGTGCCAGCAGTTTCCTAGCGGGAGGGGATGAGCAGTTCTTC. Protein sequence: CASSFLAGGDEQFF.

The V and J genes are TRBV10-1 and TRBJ1-6; D call uncertain. CDR1 and CDR2 from the germline V gene are WNHNN and SYGVQD (reference sequence). V was trimmed by 6 bases and J by 10 bases, leaving 10 bases between them. The CDR3 is 12 residues long. In nucleotides, the CDR3 is TGCGCCAGCAGGGGCCCAGGCTCACCCCTCCACTTT. This encodes CASRGPGSPLHF.

The V and J genes are TRBV6-2 or TRBV6-3 and TRBJ1-1, with D perhaps TRBD1 (6 bases). The CDR3 is 16 residues long. V lost 0 bases and J lost 10, with 21 bases in between. CDR1 is MNHEY, CDR2 SVGEGT, per germline. The CDR3 region is CASSYSPQGGGMGAFF. The CDR3 coding sequence is TGTGCCAGCAGTTACTCCCCACAAGGGGGAGGGATGGGAGCTTTCTTT.

The V and J genes are TRBV27 and TRBJ2-7; 10 positions agree with TRBD1. Germline V gene lookup returns CDR1 MNHEY and CDR2 SMNVEV (reference sequence). The V gene end was trimmed by 6 bases and the J gene end by 3 bases; junction bases not matched to a gene: 14. This CDR3 is built from 17 residues. The CDR3 nucleotides read TGTGCCAGCAGCCGAGGGTCCGGGACAGGGGACGTCTACGAGCAGTACTTC. It is translated as CASSRGSGTGDVYEQYF.

The chain uses TRBV9 and TRBJ2-5, with D perhaps matching TRBD1 (6 bases). V lost 0 bases to trimming and J lost 1 base, with 10 bases between them. In germline, CDR1 is SGDLS, CDR2 YYNGEE. This CDR3 has 15 amino acids. CDR3 protein: CASSVGGGPQETQYF. DNA of the CDR3: TGTGCCAGCAGCGTAGGAGGGGGACCCCAAGAGACCCAGTACTTC.

The chain recombines TRBV10-3 with TRBJ1-2; D not certain. Trimming shortened V by 5 bases and J by 0 bases, and 7 bases separated the two germline ends. The CDR3 sequence is 13 residues long. The germline gives CDR1 ENHRY, CDR2 SYGVKD. The CDR3 region is CAISTPANYGYTF. CDR3 DNA: TGTGCCATCAGTACACCAGCTAACTATGGCTACACCTTC.

This chain connects TRBV18 to TRBJ1-1, with D maybe TRBD1 (5 bases). The CDR3 is 15 residues long. With 0 bases removed from V and 1 base from J, the gap between germline ends came to 9 bases. Per the germline V gene, CDR1 is KGHSH and CDR2 is LQKENI. The CDR3 bases are TGTGCCAGCTCACCACCGGCGGGGCCGAACACTGAAGCTTTCTTT. It codes for CASSPPAGPNTEAFF.

V gene TRBV28 combines with J gene TRBJ2-1; the match to TRBD2 covers 9 bases. CDR3 length equals 15 residues. Germline CDR1 is MDHEN and CDR2 is SYDVKM. Unmatched junction bases numbered 8, after V lost 4 bases and J lost 7 bases. CDR3 DNA: TGTGCCAGCAGTTCGCCCGGACTAGCGCGGAATGAGCAGTTCTTC. It encodes CASSSPGLARNEQFF.

The count of this clone is one. The chain carries TRBV27 and TRBJ2-1, with TRBD2 matching over 15 bases. V gave up 6 bases and J gave up 0 bases; unmatched junction bases: 9. The germline V gene has CDR1 MNHEY and CDR2 SMNVEV (reference sequence). The CDR3 spans 19 residues. The CDR3 DNA follows: TGTGCCAGCAGCCCGGGACTAGCGGGGGGCCTGAGCTCCTACAATGAGCAGTTCTTC. Its protein product is CASSPGLAGGLSSYNEQFF.

This rearrangement joins TRBV7-8 to TRBJ2-5; D not certain. V lost 2 bases, J lost 2 bases, and 18 bases lay in between. Germline CDR1 reads SGHVS; CDR2 reads FQNEAQ. The CDR3 length is 17 residues. CDR3 protein: CASSLKPRPYRQETQYF. CDR3 DNA: TGTGCCAGCAGCTTAAAGCCCCGCCCTTATCGACAAGAGACCCAGTACTTC.

The count of this clone is one. V usage is TRBV28 and J usage is TRBJ1-4; the D gene is possibly TRBD1 (5 bases). Deletions cut 8 bases from V and 8 bases from J, with 18 bases between. The CDR3 has 14 residues. The germline V gene encodes CDR1 MDHEN and CDR2 SYDVKM. The CDR3 sequence is CASGQQAGDEKLFF. The CDR3 DNA reads as TGTGCCAGCGGCCAACAGGCCGGCGACGAAAAACTGTTTTTT.

The rearrangement links TRBV6-5 to TRBJ2-3, with 8 bases fitting TRBD2. V dropped 2 bases and J dropped 2; count of bases not matched to a gene: 3. In germline, CDR1 is MNHEY, CDR2 SVGAGI. The CDR3 is made up of 15 amino acids. The CDR3 reads CASSYLRGDTDTQYF. CDR3 coding DNA: TGTGCCAGCAGTTACCTGCGGGGGGACACAGATACGCAGTATTTT.

V and J are TRBV3-1 (or the pseudogene TRBV3-2) and TRBJ1-1, with unresolved D. The V gene lost 3 bases and the J gene lost 8 bases, with 7 bases spanning the gap. Germline CDR1 and CDR2: LGHDT and YNNKEL (reference sequence). This CDR3 is 11 amino acids long. The CDR3 is CASSHSPEAFF. CDR3 coding DNA: TGTGCCAGCAGCCACTCTCCGGAAGCTTTCTTT.

This clone is a singleton in its sample. The chain uses TRBV9 and TRBJ1-3; TRBD1 aligns across 7 bases. Germline CDR1 reads SGDLS; CDR2 reads YYNGEE. The ends lost 1 base at V and 3 bases at J; junction bases unmatched: 7. CDR3 length: 16 residues. The CDR3: CASSVWSGGDGNTIYF. As DNA, the CDR3 is TGTGCCAGCAGCGTATGGTCAGGGGGAGATGGAAACACCATATATTTT.

This chain links TRBV2 with TRBJ2-5; possibly TRBD2 for D (5 bases). V dropped 7 bases and J dropped 5 bases, with 14 bases sitting between them. This CDR3 is built from 13 residues. Per the germline V gene, CDR1 is SNHLY and CDR2 is FYNNEI. The CDR3 bases are TGTGCCAGCAAACGAGACCCGGGGGAGACCCAGTACTTC. Its protein is CASKRDPGETQYF.

CDR3 in DNA: TGCAGCGCTAGAGGAGCCGGGAGGACCGGGGAGCTGTTTTTT. This encodes CSARGAGRTGELFF. The rearrangement joins TRBV29-1 to TRBJ2-2, with 7 bases matching TRBD2. J lost 5 bases, V lost 7 bases, and 10 bases had no gene match. The CDR3 totals 14 residues. Per the germline V gene, CDR1 is SQVTM and CDR2 is ANQGSEA.

Only a few counts were recorded for this clone. V usage is TRBV7-9 and J usage is TRBJ1-1, with TRBD1 as a possible D gene (5 bases). CDR1 is SEHNR and CDR2 is FQNEAQ in the germline V gene (reference sequence). The CDR3 consists of 15 residues. Trimming left V 1 base short and J 0 bases short, with 9 bases between. For the CDR3, the DNA is TGTGCCAGCAGCTTAGAGCGGGGCTTGAACACTGAAGCTTTCTTT. Its protein is CASSLERGLNTEAFF.

The J gene is TRBJ1-2, the V gene TRBV13; weak D call: TRBD1 (5 bases). Germline assignment: CDR1 PRHDT and CDR2 FYEKMQ (reference sequence). V lost 0 bases to trimming and J lost 8 bases, with 13 bases between them. The CDR3 spans 14 residues. CDR3 residues: CASSLGQQGDGYTF. Written as DNA, the CDR3 is TGTGCCAGCAGCTTAGGTCAGCAGGGTGACGGCTACACCTTC.

The rearrangement uses TRBV9 and TRBJ2-6; the D gene is possibly TRBD1 (5 bases). V dropped 1 base and J dropped 0 bases, with 5 bases sitting between them. This CDR3 comprises 15 residues. The V gene's germline CDR1 is SGDLS and CDR2 YYNGEE. The CDR3 DNA sequence: TGTGCCAGCAGCGTACAGGGCTCTGGGGCCAACGTCCTGACTTTC. Residues: CASSVQGSGANVLTF.

The V gene is TRBV3-1 (or the pseudogene TRBV3-2), the J gene TRBJ1-2; 7 bases match TRBD1. Germline CDR1 and CDR2: LGHDT and YNNKEL (reference sequence). Unmatched junction bases numbered 12, after V lost 5 bases and J lost 0 bases. The CDR3 has 17 amino acids. CDR3 coding DNA: TGTGCCAGCAGCGGAACCGGCGAGGGGGCAGCTAACTATGGCTACACCTTC. Encoded protein: CASSGTGEGAANYGYTF.